This TCR beta chain was recovered during a study of tumor-infiltrating lymphocytes in primary liver carcinoma. Unsorted whole blood yielded blood RNA, and germline DNA was extracted as well. Researchers generated TCR beta cDNA from roughly 510 ng of total RNA, relying on a constant-region primer. Slightly modified ARM-PCR, run as three nested multiplex PCR rounds, produced the TCR beta libraries. TRBV1-TRBV30 forward primers paired with a C-beta reverse primer were used in the first two PCR rounds, which ran roughly 9 cycles each. Each CDR3 protein gets one entry after TCRdb re-called the multiplex PCR reads with MiXCR. Of around 170,000 distinct CDR3 sequences detected, over 45% appear once; the ten largest clones hold around 68%. On this clonotype: What it binds is unknown. Its ends do not fully match the called genes, so a read error is possible.

Whole-study results and caveats: Each sample was bulk and unsorted; consequently, CD4+ and CD8+ repertoires were not compared.

The CDR3 is 12 residues long. This chain connects TRBV12-3 or TRBV12-4 to TRBJ2-5; D is possibly TRBD2 (6 bases). The TCR comes from a man in his forties with primary liver carcinoma and hepatitis B virus infection. The sequenced sample consisted of peripheral blood. CDR3 region: CVSSLAKETQYF. As DNA, the CDR3 is TGTGTCAGCAGTCTAGCGAAGGAGACCCAGTACTTC.